These 26 T cell receptor beta chains were sequenced from one sample in a study of cytomegalovirus exposure and HLA in healthy donors. 13 Jbeta primers and 60 Vbeta primers were used for the PCR. Sequencing used immunoSEQ multiplex PCR; TCRdb keeps in-frame clones, though not all of them. This table holds 150,000 or so clones, around 80% found once. The sequenced material came from PBMCs. The source of these receptors is a man aged 18 to 35 in good health and CMV-seropositive.

As DNA, the CDR3 is TGTGCCAGCAGTGCCGACTACCCCGGACAGGGGGCGGTCTACACCTTC. Translation gives CASSADYPGQGAVYTF. V and J are TRBV2 and TRBJ1-2, with 11 bases fitting TRBD1. CDR1 is SNHLY and CDR2 is FYNNEI in the germline V gene. V lost 4 bases to trimming and J lost 10 bases; unmatched junction nucleotides: 14. This CDR3 has 16 residues.

The chain uses TRBV6-5 and TRBJ2-1; D ambiguous. V lost 6 bases to trimming and J lost 5 bases, with 14 bases between them. Germline V CDR1 and CDR2: MNHEY, SVGAGI. The length of the CDR3 is 14 residues. The DNA for the CDR3 is TGTGCCAGCAGCCACGACCTCAGCGACAATGAGCAGTTCTTC. Its protein product is CASSHDLSDNEQFF.

The V call is TRBV4-2, the J call TRBJ2-3; 9 nucleotides match TRBD2. The V gene end was trimmed by 5 bases and the J gene end by 0 bases; junction bases not matched to a gene: 3. Germline lookup yields CDR1 LGHNA and CDR2 YNFKEQ. This CDR3 is built from 15 residues. The chain's CDR3 is CASSIGTSSTDTQYF. CDR3 nucleotides: TGTGCCAGCAGCATCGGGACTAGCAGCACAGATACGCAGTATTTT.

J is TRBJ2-2 and V is TRBV4-1; 13 nucleotides line up with TRBD2. CDR1 and CDR2 from the germline V gene are MGHRA and YSYEKL. This CDR3 has 17 amino acids. With 4 bases clipped from V and 2 bases from J, the junction kept 4 bases outside the gene matches. The CDR3 here is CASSRTSGSLNTGELFF. The CDR3 DNA follows: TGCGCCAGCAGCCGGACTAGCGGGAGTTTAAACACCGGGGAGCTGTTTTTT.

The chain joins TRBV30 to TRBJ1-1; perhaps TRBD1 as D (5 bases). The ends were cut back, 2 bases at V and 3 bases at J, with 7 bases in the middle. The CDR3 is made up of 12 amino acids. Germline V CDR1 and CDR2: GTSNPN, SVGIG (reference sequence). The DNA for the CDR3 is TGTGCCTGGAGTTGGGGGGACACTGAAGCTTTCTTT. Its protein product is CAWSWGDTEAFF.

The chain carries TRBV5-1 and TRBJ1-1; D gene unclear. This CDR3 is 15 amino acids long. CDR1 and CDR2 from the germline V gene are SGHRS and YFSETQ. V shed 5 bases and J shed 1 base, with 15 bases lying between them. CDR3 residues: CASRGSGIRNTEAFF. CDR3 DNA: TGCGCCAGCAGGGGGAGCGGGATCAGGAACACTGAAGCTTTCTTT.

Regarding this clone: The sample has other DNA sequences that encode this CDR3 too. The chain is built from TRBV12-5 and TRBJ1-3; D ambiguous. The ends were cut back, 5 bases at V and 2 bases at J, with 7 bases in the middle. The germline gives CDR1 LGHNT, CDR2 FRNRAP. CDR3 length: 13 residues. CDR3 bases: TGTGCTAGTGGTACCGGTGCTGGAAACACCATATATTTT. It codes for CASGTGAGNTIYF.

The chain uses TRBV9 and TRBJ1-1; D is unresolved. Germline CDR1 SGDLS, CDR2 YYNGEE. V gave up 0 bases and J gave up 4 bases, with 13 bases separating them. The CDR3 has 15 residues. As DNA, the CDR3 is TGTGCCAGCAGCGTAGGTGCGGGAAGGACCACTGAAGCTTTCTTT. Residues: CASSVGAGRTTEAFF.

V gene TRBV27 combines with J gene TRBJ2-3; a weak D match, TRBD1 (5 bases). Trimming took 5 bases from V and 3 from J, leaving 12 bases between them. The CDR3 covers 14 residues. Germline CDR1 MNHEY, CDR2 SMNVEV (reference sequence). CDR3 amino acids: CASSHYGQTDTQYF. In DNA, the CDR3 is TGTGCCAGCAGTCACTACGGACAAACAGATACGCAGTATTTT.

The chain joins TRBV10-3 to TRBJ2-3; the match to TRBD2 covers 8 bases. The germline gives CDR1 ENHRY, CDR2 SYGVKD. Losses at the gene ends were 6 bases for V and 0 bases for J; bases not matched to a gene: 8. This CDR3 spans 16 amino acids. The CDR3 loop is CAIRNPSGSSTDTQYF. The CDR3 DNA reads TGTGCCATCAGGAATCCTAGCGGGTCTAGCACAGATACGCAGTATTTT.

The chain uses TRBV28 and TRBJ2-3; D is unclear. V lost 1 base to trimming and J lost 2 bases, with 7 bases between them. Germline V gene data show CDR1 as MDHEN and CDR2 as SYDVKM. The CDR3 contains 14 residues. CDR3 in amino acids: CASSLSYITDTQYF. CDR3 bases: TGTGCCAGCAGTTTATCCTATATCACAGATACGCAGTATTTT.

The chain employs TRBV19 and TRBJ1-5, with 12 positions matching TRBD1. The CDR3 consists of 15 residues. The ends lost 4 bases at V and 6 bases at J; junction bases unmatched: 4. CDR1 and CDR2 from the germline V gene are LNHDA and SQIVND (reference sequence). The CDR3 coding sequence is TGTGCCAGTAGTACGGGACAGGGGGCGGGTCAGCCCCAGCATTTT. As protein: CASSTGQGAGQPQHF.

J is TRBJ1-1 and V is TRBV28; 7 nucleotides agree with TRBD1. V lost 3 bases to trimming and J lost 1 base; unmatched junction nucleotides: 5. There are 15 residues in the CDR3. Germline V gives CDR1 MDHEN, CDR2 SYDVKM. The CDR3 region is CASSFTGVRNTEAFF. The CDR3 region has the DNA TGTGCCAGCAGTTTTACAGGGGTCAGGAACACTGAAGCTTTCTTT.

This clone was seen just once. The V gene is TRBV30, the J gene TRBJ1-1, with D perhaps TRBD1 (6 bases). Trimming left V 6 bases short and J 7 bases short, with 18 bases between. This CDR3 is 13 amino acids long. Germline CDR1 reads GTSNPN; CDR2 reads SVGIG (reference sequence). This CDR3 reads CACQTGGVSEAFF. DNA for the CDR3: TGTGCCTGCCAAACGGGGGGCGTAAGTGAAGCTTTCTTT.

V is TRBV5-8 and J is TRBJ2-1; 8 nucleotides match TRBD1. Per the germline V gene, CDR1 is SGHTS and CDR2 is YDEGEE. The CDR3 covers 14 residues. Losses at the gene ends were 2 bases for V and 7 bases for J; bases not matched to a gene: 5. The CDR3 is CASSFQGAVNEQFF. For the CDR3, the DNA is TGTGCCAGCAGCTTCCAGGGGGCCGTTAATGAGCAGTTCTTC.

The genes are TRBV27 and TRBJ2-3, with D possibly matching TRBD1 (6 bases). Germline V gene lookup returns CDR1 MNHEY and CDR2 SMNVEV (reference sequence). The CDR3 sequence is 16 residues long. The V end lost 5 bases, the J end lost 0 bases, and 15 bases lay between the germline ends. CDR3 DNA sequence: TGTGCCAGCAGTGTGGACAGAAAAACTAGCACAGATACGCAGTATTTT. Protein: CASSVDRKTSTDTQYF.

The V call is TRBV28, the J call TRBJ1-3, with a tentative D call TRBD1 (6 bases). The V gene lost 2 bases and the J gene lost 0 bases, with 11 bases spanning the gap. The germline V gene has CDR1 MDHEN and CDR2 SYDVKM. This CDR3 spans 16 amino acids. The CDR3 DNA follows: TGTGCCAGCAGTTTACCCAACAGGGTCTCTGGAAACACCATATATTTT. Translated, it gives CASSLPNRVSGNTIYF.

The chain combines TRBV7-2 with TRBJ2-7; perhaps TRBD2 as D (6 bases). Between the trimmed V and J ends, which lost 5 bases and 3 bases, there was a span of 17 bases. Germline CDR1 SGHTA, CDR2 FQGNSA. The CDR3 length is 15 residues. CDR3 nucleotide sequence: TGTGCCAGCAGCCGTCCGGGGGATGAGGTCTACGAGCAGTACTTC. It encodes CASSRPGDEVYEQYF.

The chain has TRBV4-1 and TRBJ2-1, with D possibly being TRBD2 (5 bases). The CDR3 extends over 14 amino acids. CDR1 is MGHRA and CDR2 is YSYEKL in the germline V gene. Trimming removed 1 base from V and 1 base from J, with 5 bases in between. CDR3 region: CASSQAGSYNEQFF. The CDR3 bases are TGCGCCAGCAGCCAAGCGGGATCCTACAATGAGCAGTTCTTC.

This clone was seen more than once but under ten times. This chain connects TRBV30 to TRBJ1-1, with 8 bases matching TRBD1. This CDR3 comprises 15 residues. From germline, CDR1 is GTSNPN and CDR2 SVGIG (reference sequence). J lost 0 bases, V lost 0 bases, and 3 bases had no gene match. The chain's CDR3 is CAWSVTGGMNTEAFF. In DNA form, the CDR3 reads TGTGCCTGGAGTGTTACAGGGGGGATGAACACTGAAGCTTTCTTT. The variable domain in full, completed from reference TRBV30 and TRBJ1-1, reads SQTIHQWPATLVQPVGSPLSLECTVEGTSNPNLYWYRQAAGRGLQLLFYSVGIGQISSEVPQNLSASRPQDRQFILSSKKLLLSDSGFYLCAWSVTGGMNTEAFFGQGTRLTVV.

This clone came up once. Different DNA sequences within this sample yield the same CDR3. The rearrangement joins TRBV7-8 to TRBJ2-7; D ambiguous. V lost 1 base to trimming and J lost 3 bases, with 7 bases between them. This CDR3 contains 13 residues. Looked up from germline, CDR1 is SGHVS and CDR2 is FQNEAQ. The CDR3 reads CASSLGRSYEQYF. CDR3 DNA sequence: TGTGCCAGCAGCTTAGGGCGGAGCTACGAGCAGTACTTC.

The chain employs TRBV9 and TRBJ2-5; no definite D call. Trimming pared 0 bases from V and 5 bases from J, leaving 11 bases between. Germline CDR1 SGDLS, CDR2 YYNGEE. This CDR3 has 14 residues. CDR3 in amino acids: CASSVEADGETQYF. CDR3 DNA: TGTGCCAGCAGCGTAGAGGCGGATGGGGAGACCCAGTACTTC.

This clone was counted a single time. The gene calls are TRBV28 and TRBJ2-3, with 9 bases fitting TRBD1. Germline V CDR1 and CDR2: MDHEN, SYDVKM. Trimming removed 3 bases from V and 3 bases from J; junction bases left unmatched: 1. The length of the CDR3 is 14 residues. The CDR3 loop reads CASSLGQGTDTQYF. CDR3 bases: TGTGCCAGCAGTTTGGGACAGGGAACAGATACGCAGTATTTT.

This chain uses TRBV19 with TRBJ2-5, with TRBD2 as a possible D gene (5 bases). CDR1 is LNHDA and CDR2 is SQIVND in the germline V gene (reference sequence). V lost 4 bases to trimming and J lost 5 bases, with 14 bases between them. The CDR3 length is 14 residues. The CDR3 spells CASSSGSNWETQYF. DNA of the CDR3: TGTGCCAGTAGTAGCGGGTCTAACTGGGAGACCCAGTACTTC.

This clone was seen only a few times. V is TRBV7-3 and J is TRBJ1-1, with D possibly matching TRBD1 (5 bases). This CDR3 has 14 amino acids. The V end lost 0 bases, the J end lost 4 bases, and 9 bases lay between the germline ends. CDR1 is SGHTA and CDR2 is FQGTGA in the germline V gene. The CDR3 bases are TGTGCCAGCAGCTTAACCCAGGGCGCCACTGAAGCTTTCTTT. Translating it yields CASSLTQGATEAFF.

The chain recombines TRBV27 with TRBJ2-1; perhaps TRBD2 as D (6 bases). Trimming cost V 7 bases and J 8 bases, with 24 bases left between them. The CDR3 sequence is 16 residues long. Germline V gene sequence: CDR1 MNHEY, CDR2 SMNVEV (reference sequence). The CDR3 loop is CASTSLAETRRDEQFF. The CDR3 DNA follows: TGTGCCAGCACCTCCTTAGCGGAAACAAGACGGGATGAGCAGTTCTTC.